Ten or more counts support the clone carrying this T cell receptor beta chain. Its antigen is not known. Study processing details: Differences in CDR3 between clinicopathological groups were drawn on to build a classifier intended to discriminate distant-metastatic papillary thyroid cancer patients. TCRdb reassembled clones from the PCR reads with MiXCR. In this record, the V and J calls reflect TCRdb's handling and not the investigators' own analysis. Of about 46,000 clones listed, approximately 24% are singletons. The data are from a study of metastatic and nonmetastatic thyroid tumors. In the study overall: The authors compared repertoires across blood and tumor or nodule tissue from malignant and benign thyroid patients. General study points: Compared with benign nodules, malignant thyroid tumors were reported to have significantly higher TCR beta diversity in both blood and tumor.

No patient received treatment before thyroid surgery. With V trimmed by 4 bases and J by 3 bases, 4 bases remained unmatched. The CDR3 is 15 amino acids. Germline CDR1 and CDR2: MDHEN and SYDVKM. The chain joins TRBV28 to TRBJ2-3; 10 bases match TRBD1. The sequence derives from a male donor with papillary thyroid cancer or a benign thyroid nodule (not recorded which). Some clones in this sample may be carry-over from other donors' samples. The specimen was blood. The CDR3 loop is CASSSPGQGTDTQYF. In DNA form, the CDR3 reads TGTGCCAGCAGTTCCCCGGGACAGGGGACAGATACGCAGTATTTT.